A single sample is the source of the 4 T cell receptor beta chains below, sequenced in a study of blood T cells in healthy people across ages. For the second PCR, which ran for roughly 6 to 12 cycles, a sample-barcoded 5' primer and a J-beta primer mix were used. MiXCR, applied by TCRdb to the 5' RACE reads, yields one record per CDR3 protein. The sample holds 900,000 to 950,000 distinct CDR3 sequences; approximately 32% are singletons and the top ten take roughly a tenth. These data also formed part of another study, on T cells of mothers and their children.

Sequenced: blood. These receptors all stem from a woman between 40 and 50 years old in good health.

The chain recombines TRBV18 with TRBJ1-2; D may be TRBD1 (5 bases). Trimming took 2 bases from V and 6 from J, leaving 13 bases between them. This CDR3 is built from 14 residues. Germline V CDR1 and CDR2: KGHSH, LQKENI. CDR3: CASSPSSARDGYTF. The CDR3 DNA reads TGTGCCAGCTCACCATCCAGCGCCAGGGATGGCTACACCTTC.

This clonotype was counted many times. This chain joins TRBV4-1 and TRBJ2-2, with D perhaps TRBD2 (7 bases). Germline CDR1 MGHRA, CDR2 YSYEKL. Trimming shortened V by 3 bases and J by 7 bases, and 24 bases separated the two germline ends. The length of the CDR3 is 18 residues. The CDR3 here is CASSQPVVRRGGVGELFF. For the CDR3, the DNA is TGCGCCAGCAGCCAGCCCGTGGTTCGTAGGGGGGGCGTCGGGGAGCTGTTTTTT.

This chain links TRBV7-8 with TRBJ1-1; D not certain. This CDR3 is built from 15 residues. The V gene's germline CDR1 is SGHVS and CDR2 FQNEAQ. V was clipped by 2 bases and J by 0 bases, with 10 bases between them. CDR3 sequence: CASSLRTQMNTEAFF. In nucleotides, the CDR3 is TGTGCCAGCAGCTTAAGGACGCAGATGAACACTGAAGCTTTCTTT. The whole variable domain, filled in from reference TRBV7-8 and TRBJ1-1, reads GAGVSQSPRYKVAKRGQDVALRCDPISGHVSLFWYQQALGQGPEFLTYFQNEAQLDKSGLPSDRFFAERPEGSVSTLKIQRTQQEDSAVYLCASSLRTQMNTEAFFGQGTRLTVV.

V usage is TRBV6-7 and J usage is TRBJ1-5; TRBD1 matches at 8 bases. TRBV6-7 is noted as an ORF with a role that remains uncertain. CDR3 length: 19 amino acids. V lost 0 bases to trimming and J lost 7 bases; unmatched junction nucleotides: 17. CDR3 residues: CASSYSIRDRQDYRQPQHF. CDR3 nucleotide sequence: TGTGCCAGCAGTTACTCGATCCGGGACAGGCAGGATTACCGGCAGCCCCAGCATTTT.